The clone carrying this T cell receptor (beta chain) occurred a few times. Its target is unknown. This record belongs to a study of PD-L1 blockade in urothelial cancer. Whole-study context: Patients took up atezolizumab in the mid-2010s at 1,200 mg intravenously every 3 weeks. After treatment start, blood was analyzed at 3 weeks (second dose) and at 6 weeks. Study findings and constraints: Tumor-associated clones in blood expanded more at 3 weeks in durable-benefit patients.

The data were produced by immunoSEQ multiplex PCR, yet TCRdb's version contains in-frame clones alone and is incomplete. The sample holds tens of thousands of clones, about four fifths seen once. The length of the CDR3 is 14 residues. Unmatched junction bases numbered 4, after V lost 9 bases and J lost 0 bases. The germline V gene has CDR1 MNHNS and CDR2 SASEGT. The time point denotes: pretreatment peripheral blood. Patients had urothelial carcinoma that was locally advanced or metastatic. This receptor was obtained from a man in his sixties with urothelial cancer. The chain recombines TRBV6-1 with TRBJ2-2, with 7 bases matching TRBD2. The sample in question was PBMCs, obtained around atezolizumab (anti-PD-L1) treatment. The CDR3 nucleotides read TGTGCCAGTAGACTAGCCCCGAACACCGGGGAGCTGTTTTTT. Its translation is CASRLAPNTGELFF.